The 20 T cell receptor beta chains given below trace back to one sample, sequenced in a study of CD8 T cells in ankylosing spondylitis. TCRdb re-analysed the 5' RACE reads in MiXCR, keeping a single row per CDR3 protein. This sample carries about 400,000 distinct CDR3 sequences, approximately 20% of them seen once, and the ten largest clones take less than 20%. These receptors lack a known antigen. Study outcomes and limitations: Seemingly distinctive of ankylosing spondylitis blood was a TCR beta motif formed by eight highly homologous variants.

Sequencing used blood, either unsorted or a sorted T cell fraction (not recorded which). The receptors derive from a male donor with ankylosing spondylitis.

The V call is TRBV20-1, the J call TRBJ2-1; D gene uncertain. Germline CDR1 reads DFQATT; CDR2 reads SNEGSKA (reference sequence). Trimming removed 5 bases from V and 4 bases from J, with 15 bases in between. The CDR3 is 14 residues long. The CDR3, as DNA: TGCAGTGCTGCCCTGAGAGCGCCTTACAATGAGCAGTTCTTC. Its protein is CSAALRAPYNEQFF.

This clonotype was seen a few times. The rearrangement joins TRBV7-8 to TRBJ2-2, with a tentative D call TRBD1 (6 bases). CDR1 is SGHVS, CDR2 FQNEAQ, per germline. The CDR3 length is 16 residues. V shed 5 bases and J shed 0 bases, with 13 bases lying between them. This CDR3 is CASSPRTAANTGELFF. CDR3 sequence (DNA): TGTGCCAGCAGCCCCAGGACAGCCGCGAACACCGGGGAGCTGTTTTTT.

The chain employs TRBV15 and TRBJ2-6, with D perhaps TRBD1 (6 bases). The germline CDR1 and CDR2 sequences are LNHNV and YYDKDF (reference sequence). The CDR3 consists of 16 residues. V was cut by 5 bases and J by 3 bases, with 14 bases left in between. This CDR3 reads CATSPRGGYGANVLTF. DNA for the CDR3: TGTGCCACCAGCCCACGAGGGGGTTATGGGGCCAACGTCCTGACTTTC.

V usage is TRBV5-5 and J usage is TRBJ2-1; a possible D gene is TRBD2 (5 bases). Trimming pared 4 bases from V and 0 bases from J, leaving 14 bases between. Per the germline V gene, CDR1 is SGHKS and CDR2 is YYEKEE (reference sequence). This CDR3 has 16 amino acids. The CDR3 loop is CASSPLSVSSYNEQFF. The CDR3 DNA reads TGTGCCAGCAGCCCCCTTAGCGTTAGCTCCTACAATGAGCAGTTCTTC. The variable domain in full, completed from reference TRBV5-5 and TRBJ2-1, reads DAGVTQSPTHLIKTRGQQVTLRCSPISGHKSVSWYQQVLGQGPQFIFQYYEKEERGRGNFPDRFSARQFPNYSSELNVNALLLGDSALYLCASSPLSVSSYNEQFFGPGTRLTVL.

The V call is TRBV5-1, the J call TRBJ1-5, with TRBD1 as a possible D gene (5 bases). The CDR3 length is 14 residues. V dropped 0 bases and J dropped 7 bases, with 11 bases sitting between them. Germline-derived CDR1 and CDR2 are SGHRS and YFSETQ. The CDR3 coding sequence is TGCGCCAGCAGCTTGGGAGGGGATGGACAGCCCCAGCATTTT. Translated, it gives CASSLGGDGQPQHF.

The CDR3 DNA reads TGTGCCACCAGTGATCCCCTAGCGGACCGATACAATGAGCAGTTCTTC. Amino acids: CATSDPLADRYNEQFF. The chain combines TRBV24-1 with TRBJ2-1; 7 bases align to TRBD2. CDR1 and CDR2 (germline): KGHDR, SFDVKD. V was clipped by 3 bases and J by 4 bases; unmatched bases: 8. The CDR3 loop spans 16 amino acids.

The chain is built from TRBV10-1 and TRBJ2-1, with 8 bases fitting TRBD1. V dropped 5 bases and J dropped 4; count of bases not matched to a gene: 7. Germline V CDR1 and CDR2: WNHNN, SYGVQD (reference sequence). This CDR3 has 15 residues. The CDR3 reads CASSQGARGYNEQFF. The CDR3 DNA follows: TGCGCCAGCAGTCAGGGGGCGCGAGGATACAATGAGCAGTTCTTC.

The rearrangement joins TRBV6-2 or TRBV6-3 to TRBJ2-5, with TRBD1 identical over 9 bases. The trim removed 5 bases at V and 12 bases at J, leaving 7 bases unmatched. Per germline, CDR1 MNHEY and CDR2 SVGEGT. The length of the CDR3 is 12 residues. Here the CDR3 reads CASSRSWTGEYF. The CDR3 coding sequence is TGTGCCAGCAGTCGATCCTGGACAGGGGAGTACTTC.

This chain links TRBV10-1 with TRBJ2-1; 12 nucleotides match TRBD2. Germline V lookup: CDR1 WNHNN, CDR2 SYGVQD (reference sequence). V shed 6 bases, J shed 7 bases, and the junction held 10 bases outside the gene matches. This CDR3 spans 16 amino acids. This chain's CDR3 is CASSVELAGGLNEQFF. CDR3 sequence (DNA): TGCGCCAGCAGCGTTGAACTAGCGGGAGGTTTGAATGAGCAGTTCTTC.

This clonotype was seen more than once but under ten times. The chain couples TRBV25-1 to TRBJ1-2; D unresolved. The CDR3 has 15 amino acids. CDR1 is MGHDK and CDR2 is SYGVNS in the germline V gene. The V end was cut by 1 base, the J end by 8 bases, with 17 bases between. CDR3 region: CASSESEGSYGGYTF. The CDR3 coding sequence is TGTGCCAGCAGTGAATCAGAGGGCAGCTATGGAGGCTACACCTTC.

This chain uses TRBV6-1 with TRBJ2-1; 9 nucleotides line up with TRBD2. The junction had 13 bases not matched to a gene; V was cut back by 8 bases and J by 8 bases. Germline V gene data show CDR1 as MNHNS and CDR2 as SASEGT. The CDR3 totals 15 residues. The CDR3 DNA sequence: TGTGCCAGCGTAACCCGTAGCGGGAGATTCGATGAGCAGTTCTTC. Translated: CASVTRSGRFDEQFF.

In this sample, this clonotype turned up a few times. The rearrangement links TRBV9 to TRBJ2-3, with 11 bases that match TRBD2. Germline V CDR1 and CDR2: SGDLS, YYNGEE. V lost 0 bases and J lost 7; bases outside the gene matches: 13. The CDR3 totals 18 residues. This CDR3 is CASSVAGTSGYSENTQYF. For the CDR3, the DNA is TGTGCCAGCAGCGTAGCCGGGACTAGCGGATACAGCGAGAATACGCAGTATTTT.

This clonotype was seen ten or more times. The rearrangement links TRBV7-9 to TRBJ2-2; tentative D call: TRBD1 (6 bases). The germline V and J ends were trimmed by 5 bases and 6 bases, with 13 bases remaining between them. Germline assignment: CDR1 SEHNR and CDR2 FQNEAQ (reference sequence). The CDR3 runs to 14 residues. The CDR3 sequence: CASSQVTGPGELFF. CDR3 DNA sequence: TGTGCCAGCAGCCAAGTTACAGGGCCCGGGGAGCTGTTTTTT. The full variable domain, completed using reference TRBV7-9 and TRBJ2-2, is DTGVSQNPRHKITKRGQNVTFRCDPISEHNRLYWYRQTLGQGPEFLTYFQNEAQLEKSRLLSDRFSAERPKGSFSTLEIQRTEQGDSAMYLCASSQVTGPGELFFGEGSRLTVL.

This chain connects TRBV6-2 or TRBV6-3 to TRBJ2-4, with 7 bases that match TRBD2. The ends lost 2 bases at V and 3 bases at J; junction bases unmatched: 4. Germline lookup yields CDR1 MNHEY and CDR2 SVGEGT. There are 15 residues in the CDR3. The CDR3, as DNA: TGTGCCAGCAGTTACGGCGGGAGTGTCAAAAACATTCAGTACTTC. This codes for CASSYGGSVKNIQYF.

At least ten counts were recorded for this clonotype. The rearrangement uses TRBV20-1 and TRBJ1-1; 7 bases are a match to TRBD1. CDR1 and CDR2 from the germline V gene are DFQATT and SNEGSKA (reference sequence). This CDR3 has 13 residues. The V segment lost 5 bases and the J segment 0 bases; nucleotides outside the gene matches: 3. Here the CDR3 DNA reads TGCAGTGCTCAAACAGGGGTGAACACTGAAGCTTTCTTT. Translation: CSAQTGVNTEAFF.

The genes are TRBV3-1 and TRBJ2-7; no clear D. Germline-derived CDR1 and CDR2 are LGHDT and YNNKEL (reference sequence). CDR3 length equals 16 residues. The V end lost 1 base, the J end lost 2 bases, and 15 bases lay between the germline ends. CDR3 amino acids: CASSQAVWAGAYEQYF. Here the CDR3 DNA reads TGTGCCAGCAGCCAAGCAGTCTGGGCCGGAGCCTACGAGCAGTACTTC.

The genes are TRBV12-3 or TRBV12-4 and TRBJ2-7, with TRBD1 matching over 11 bases. The CDR3 length is 14 residues. V dropped 4 bases and J dropped 4; count of bases not matched to a gene: 3. The CDR3 loop is CASSSDRGRYEQYF. Written as DNA, the CDR3 is TGTGCCAGCAGTTCGGACAGGGGGCGGTACGAGCAGTACTTC.

This clonotype has only a few counts. This chain uses TRBV29-1 with TRBJ2-2, with D possibly matching TRBD2 (7 bases). CDR1 is SQVTM, CDR2 ANQGSEA, per germline. V was trimmed by 4 bases and J by 6 bases, leaving 30 bases between them. CDR3 length: 19 amino acids. Here the CDR3 DNA reads TGCAGCGTTGGTGGGACTACGGGGCAGGGGTTTCGTTCGGCCGGGGAGCTGTTTTTT. It is translated as CSVGGTTGQGFRSAGELFF.

V is TRBV7-8 and J is TRBJ2-7; D possibly corresponds to TRBD1 (5 bases). The CDR3 is 15 residues long. With 8 bases removed from V and 5 bases from J, the gap between germline ends came to 22 bases. CDR1 is SGHVS and CDR2 is FQNEAQ in the germline V gene. The DNA for the CDR3 is TGTGCCAGCTCGTGGGGCAGGGTTAAATCAAACGAGCAGTACTTC. Translation: CASSWGRVKSNEQYF.

Remarks on this clonotype: One junction end disagrees with the germline gene, perhaps due to a read error. The genes are TRBV10-3 and TRBJ1-2, with 8 positions matching TRBD1. This CDR3 is built from 15 residues. Germline V gives CDR1 ENHRY, CDR2 SYGVKD. CDR3 nucleotides: TGTGCCATCAGTGAGGGACAGGGCCTTAACAATGGCTACACCTTC. Amino acids: CAISEGQGLNNGYTF.